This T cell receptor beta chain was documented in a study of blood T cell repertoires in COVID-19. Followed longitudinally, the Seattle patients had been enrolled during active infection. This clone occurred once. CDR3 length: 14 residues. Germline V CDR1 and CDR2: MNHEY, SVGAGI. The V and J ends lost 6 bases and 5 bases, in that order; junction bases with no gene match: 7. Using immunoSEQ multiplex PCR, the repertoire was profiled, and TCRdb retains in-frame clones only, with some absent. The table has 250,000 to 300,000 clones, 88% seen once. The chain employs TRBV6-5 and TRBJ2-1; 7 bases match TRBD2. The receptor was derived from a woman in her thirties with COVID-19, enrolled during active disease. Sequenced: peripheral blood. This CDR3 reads CASRPGLVHNEQFF. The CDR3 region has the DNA TGTGCCAGCAGACCCGGACTAGTACACAATGAGCAGTTCTTC.